The 31 T cell receptor beta chains below were found in one sample sequenced in a study of T cells in narcolepsy. The table came from immunoSEQ multiplex PCR; TCRdb's copy has only in-frame clones and leaves some out. The sample has some 35,000 clones; roughly 80% are singletons. Input material: CD45RA- memory CD4+ T cells from PBMCs. These receptors were taken from a human donor with narcolepsy.

The J gene is TRBJ2-3, the V gene TRBV11-1; tentative D call: TRBD1 (5 bases). Germline assignment: CDR1 SGHAT and CDR2 FQDESV (reference sequence). Trimming cost V 5 bases and J 4 bases, with 19 bases left between them. The CDR3 has 16 residues. The CDR3 nucleotides are TGTGCCAGCAGCCAATTCAGGGCATCCCCGCCAGATACGCAGTATTTT. The encoded protein is CASSQFRASPPDTQYF.

V is TRBV18 and J is TRBJ2-5; D is perhaps TRBD1 (6 bases). Germline V gene sequence: CDR1 KGHSH, CDR2 LQKENI. The V end was cut by 6 bases, the J end by 4 bases, with 18 bases between. The CDR3 has 15 residues. The CDR3 is CASSPTGTPRETQYF. In DNA, the CDR3 is TGTGCCAGCTCGCCCACAGGGACCCCTCGAGAGACCCAGTACTTC.

The chain couples TRBV10-2 to TRBJ2-1; tentative D call: TRBD1 (6 bases). Looked up from germline, CDR1 is WSHSY and CDR2 is SAAADI. This CDR3 comprises 14 residues. V shed 6 bases and J shed 6 bases, with 15 bases lying between them. CDR3 residues: CASRTGRGGNEQFF. The DNA for the CDR3 is TGCGCCAGCAGGACAGGTCGTGGTGGCAATGAGCAGTTCTTC.

This clone was counted a few times. The chain couples TRBV4-3 to TRBJ1-5; D is unresolved. Germline V CDR1 and CDR2: LGHNA, YSLEER. The ends were cut back, 0 bases at V and 5 bases at J, with 11 bases in the middle. The CDR3 extends over 15 amino acids. In DNA, the CDR3 is TGCGCCAGCAGCCAAGATCCCAATGGGGATCAGCCCCAGCATTTT. As protein: CASSQDPNGDQPQHF.

The rearrangement uses TRBV23-1 and TRBJ1-2; D uncertain. TRBV23-1 is placed among ORFs of uncertain function. V shed 5 bases and J shed 4 bases, with 26 bases lying between them. The CDR3 length is 18 residues. In DNA form, the CDR3 reads TGCGCCAGCAGTGCCCGCAGTCCAGACCTATGGGCAATCTATGGCTACACCTTC. Translation gives CASSARSPDLWAIYGYTF.

About this clone: Its ends do not fully match the called genes, so a read error is possible. This sequence joins TRBV11-2 and TRBJ2-1; 8 positions match TRBD1. This CDR3 has 15 amino acids. Germline CDR1 SGHAT, CDR2 FQNNGV. The CDR3 coding sequence is TGTGCCAGCACCTTAGGACAGGGCACCTACAATGAGCAGTTCTTC. This translates into CASTLGQGTYNEQFF.

This chain joins TRBV11-2 and TRBJ2-4; 12 bases line up with TRBD2. V lost 2 bases, J lost 11 bases, and 7 bases stayed unmatched. The CDR3 is 15 amino acids. Germline V gives CDR1 SGHAT, CDR2 FQNNGV. The CDR3 region has the DNA TGTGCCAGCAGCTTATCGCTAGCGGGAGGGGGTGTTCAGTACTTC. Residues: CASSLSLAGGGVQYF. Looking up the rest from reference TRBV11-2 and TRBJ2-4 gives the full variable domain: EAGVAQSPRYKIIEKRQSVAFWCNPISGHATLYWYQQILGQGPKLLIQFQNNGVVDDSQLPKDRFSAERLKGVDSTLKIQPAKLEDSAVYLCASSLSLAGGGVQYFGAGTRLSVL.

This sequence joins TRBV7-9 and TRBJ1-3; TRBD1 matches at 7 bases. Germline loops: CDR1 SEHNR, CDR2 FQNEAQ (reference sequence). Trimming at V came to 2 bases and at J to 9 bases, leaving 22 bases not matched to a gene. This CDR3 is built from 19 residues. The CDR3 region has the DNA TGTGCCAGCAGCTTATATCCGGGACAGTCTTTTTACCCTGGTGGCACCATATATTTT. Amino acids: CASSLYPGQSFYPGGTIYF. Looking up the rest from reference TRBV7-9 and TRBJ1-3 gives the full variable domain: DTGVSQNPRHKITKRGQNVTFRCDPISEHNRLYWYRQTLGQGPEFLTYFQNEAQLEKSRLLSDRFSAERPKGSFSTLEIQRTEQGDSAMYLCASSLYPGQSFYPGGTIYFGEGSWLTVV.

The chain has TRBV6-6 and TRBJ2-5, with TRBD1 matching over 10 bases. There are 16 residues in the CDR3. V dropped 6 bases and J dropped 0; count of bases not matched to a gene: 7. CDR1 MNHNY and CDR2 SVGAGI come from the germline V gene (reference sequence). This chain's CDR3 is CASRPRQGANQETQYF. In nucleotides, the CDR3 is TGTGCCAGCAGGCCAAGACAGGGGGCGAACCAAGAGACCCAGTACTTC.

The table lists this clone with a count of one. The chain is built from TRBV7-2 and TRBJ1-2, with 7 bases matching TRBD1. The CDR3 has 16 residues. The V segment lost 0 bases and the J segment 4 bases; nucleotides outside the gene matches: 8. From germline, CDR1 is SGHTA and CDR2 FQGNSA. CDR3 coding DNA: TGTGCCAGCAGCTTAGCCTACAGGGGCGATGTCTATGGCTACACCTTC. Translated, it gives CASSLAYRGDVYGYTF.

V and J are TRBV14 and TRBJ1-1; TRBD1 agrees at 10 bases. This CDR3 is 18 amino acids long. Germline lookup yields CDR1 SGHDN and CDR2 FVKESK. With 0 bases clipped from V and 5 bases from J, the junction kept 12 bases outside the gene matches. For the CDR3, the DNA is TGTGCCAGCAGCCAAGATCCGGTCCGACAGGGGGCTGGGACTGAAGCTTTCTTT. Its translation is CASSQDPVRQGAGTEAFF.

This clone was recorded a few times. The rearrangement joins TRBV6-1 to TRBJ1-4; no reliable D call. Trimming removed 3 bases at V and 6 bases at J, with 11 bases between. This CDR3 contains 14 residues. CDR1 and CDR2 (germline): MNHNS, SASEGT. The CDR3 is CASSDSGTYEKLFF. The CDR3 DNA follows: TGTGCCAGCAGTGATAGCGGTACCTATGAAAAACTGTTTTTT.

This clone was detected a few times. This rearrangement joins TRBV28 to TRBJ2-7; 10 nucleotides line up with TRBD2. Looked up from germline, CDR1 is MDHEN and CDR2 is SYDVKM. V lost 6 bases, J lost 5 bases, and 10 bases stayed unmatched. This CDR3 has 15 residues. Here the CDR3 reads CASSPGGTSDHEQYF. For the CDR3, the DNA is TGTGCCAGCAGCCCCGGTGGGACTAGCGACCACGAGCAGTACTTC.

The chain links TRBV5-5 to TRBJ2-6; D remains ambiguous. CDR3 length equals 18 residues. Germline CDR1 reads SGHKS; CDR2 reads YYEKEE (reference sequence). Trimming shortened V by 0 bases and J by 4 bases, and 17 bases separated the two germline ends. The CDR3, as DNA: TGTGCCAGCAGCTTGGAGAGCAGGATGTCCGGCGGGGCCAACGTCCTGACTTTC. It encodes CASSLESRMSGGANVLTF.

The CDR3: CASSQGSGGAVDTQYF. In DNA form, the CDR3 reads TGCGCCAGCAGCCAAGGCAGCGGGGGTGCGGTAGATACGCAGTATTTT. The chain uses TRBV4-3 and TRBJ2-3; 8 bases are a match to TRBD2. V shed 1 base and J 5 bases; nucleotides not matched to a gene: 8. Germline CDR1 LGHNA, CDR2 YSLEER. This CDR3 contains 16 residues.

This chain connects TRBV2 to TRBJ2-7; tentatively, D is TRBD1 (6 bases). CDR1 is SNHLY and CDR2 is FYNNEI in the germline V gene. Trimming cost V 4 bases and J 2 bases, with 12 bases left between them. The CDR3 contains 14 residues. The chain's CDR3 is CASSGGPLTYEQYF. In DNA form, the CDR3 reads TGTGCCAGCAGTGGGGGGCCCCTAACCTACGAGCAGTACTTC.

The chain links TRBV5-1 to TRBJ2-5; 12 nucleotides align to TRBD1. CDR1 and CDR2 from the germline V gene are SGHRS and YFSETQ. After removal of 7 bases from V and 3 bases from J, the junction contained 4 bases not matched to a gene. The CDR3 sequence is 14 residues long. In nucleotides, the CDR3 is TGCGCCAGCCGGGACAGGGGGCTCGAAGAGACCCAGTACTTC. This translates into CASRDRGLEETQYF.

V usage is TRBV9 and J usage is TRBJ2-7; weak D call: TRBD2 (5 bases). With 4 bases removed from V and 6 bases from J, the gap between germline ends came to 23 bases. This CDR3 has 16 residues. CDR1 is SGDLS, CDR2 YYNGEE, per germline. CDR3 in DNA: TGTGCCAGCAGCCCACGTAGCCCCCAAGATCGGGGCGAGCAGTACTTC. It is translated as CASSPRSPQDRGEQYF. Full variable domain (missing parts from reference TRBV9 and TRBJ2-7): DSGVTQTPKHLITATGQRVTLRCSPRSGDLSVYWYQQSLDQGLQFLIQYYNGEERAKGNILERFSAQQFPDLHSELNLSSLELGDSALYFCASSPRSPQDRGEQYFGPGTRLTVT.

This clone was observed a handful of times. V usage is TRBV5-1 and J usage is TRBJ2-1; the match to TRBD2 covers 7 bases. The CDR3 consists of 15 residues. J gave up 6 bases and V 2 bases, and 8 bases lay outside the gene matches. Germline-derived CDR1 and CDR2 are SGHRS and YFSETQ. The CDR3 here is CASSFGRGTLNEQFF. The CDR3 DNA reads TGCGCCAGCAGCTTCGGGCGGGGGACCCTCAATGAGCAGTTCTTC.

The chain employs TRBV6-4 and TRBJ2-2; 7 bases are shared with TRBD1. Looked up from germline, CDR1 is MRHNA and CDR2 is SNTAGT. Unmatched junction bases numbered 1, after V lost 0 bases and J lost 6 bases. The CDR3 length is 14 residues. The DNA of the CDR3 is TGTGCCAGCAGTGACTCTCAGGGGGCCGGGGAGCTGTTTTTT. This codes for CASSDSQGAGELFF.

The V and J genes are TRBV10-3 and TRBJ2-7, with D possibly TRBD1 on 7 matching bases. V shed 6 bases and J shed 6 bases, with 18 bases lying between them. Germline-derived CDR1 and CDR2 are ENHRY and SYGVKD. The CDR3 has 14 amino acids. The CDR3 coding sequence is TGTGCCATCAGGAACAGGGGTCCGCGGGGCGAGCAGTACTTC. This gives the protein CAIRNRGPRGEQYF.

The chain is built from TRBV6-5 and TRBJ2-2; D uncertain. The germline CDR1 and CDR2 sequences are MNHEY and SVGAGI. Trimming took off 6 bases at V and 8 bases at J, with 10 bases between the two ends. There are 12 residues in the CDR3. The CDR3 spells CASRAVLGELFF. The CDR3 coding sequence is TGTGCCAGCAGGGCCGTTTTAGGGGAGCTGTTTTTT.

The rearrangement joins TRBV6-1 to TRBJ1-2, with D hard to call. The CDR3 spans 16 residues. Trimming removed 0 bases at V and 4 bases at J, with 15 bases between. Germline V lookup: CDR1 MNHNS, CDR2 SASEGT. DNA of the CDR3: TGTGCCAGCAGTGAAGCGCTGGCGGCAGCAGGCTATGGCTACACCTTC. This encodes CASSEALAAAGYGYTF.

This chain links TRBV7-3 with TRBJ2-2, with D uncertain. Germline V gene sequence: CDR1 SGHTA, CDR2 FQGTGA. Trimming removed 4 bases from V and 2 bases from J, with 5 bases in between. The CDR3 spans 13 residues. The CDR3 DNA reads as TGTGCCAGCAGCTCGATTAACACCGGGGAGCTGTTTTTT. Translated: CASSSINTGELFF. The whole variable domain, filled in from reference TRBV7-3 and TRBJ2-2, reads GAGVSQTPSNKVTEKGKYVELRCDPISGHTALYWYRQSLGQGPEFLIYFQGTGAADDSGLPNDRFFAVRPEGSVSTLKIQRTERGDSAVYLCASSSINTGELFFGEGSRLTVL.

V usage is TRBV18 and J usage is TRBJ2-7; D unclear. CDR3 length: 14 residues. The germline CDR1 and CDR2 sequences are KGHSH and LQKENI. The V and J ends lost 3 bases and 6 bases respectively, with 15 bases between them. The DNA for the CDR3 is TGTGCCAGCTCACCCATGGAATCCCCTCGCGAGCAGTACTTC. It codes for CASSPMESPREQYF.

J is TRBJ2-7 and V is TRBV7-2; tentatively, D is TRBD2 (6 bases). Germline loops: CDR1 SGHTA, CDR2 FQGNSA. V lost 4 bases and J 2 bases, leaving 12 bases between the germline ends. CDR3 length: 14 residues. The CDR3 nucleotides are TGTGCCAGCAGCTCGACGACGGGAGCCTACGAGCAGTACTTC. Amino acid sequence: CASSSTTGAYEQYF.

The J gene is TRBJ2-1, the V gene TRBV5-6, with a possible D match to TRBD1 (6 bases). The length of the CDR3 is 17 residues. V was clipped by 0 bases and J by 2 bases, with 15 bases between them. Looked up from germline, CDR1 is SGHDT and CDR2 is YYEEEE. CDR3 sequence reads: CASSLGRRGEPYNEQFF. As DNA, the CDR3 is TGTGCCAGCAGCTTGGGACGCAGGGGCGAGCCCTACAATGAGCAGTTCTTC.

V and J are TRBV6-6 and TRBJ2-1; 11 bases map to TRBD2. Germline-derived CDR1 and CDR2 are MNHNY and SVGAGI (reference sequence). The junction had 1 base not matched to a gene; V was cut back by 2 bases and J by 4 bases. This CDR3 comprises 15 residues. Here the CDR3 reads CASSYGTSGYNEQFF. In nucleotides, the CDR3 is TGTGCCAGCAGTTACGGGACTAGCGGATACAATGAGCAGTTCTTC.

The CDR3 coding sequence is TGCGCCAGCAGCTTGAATGGGGACACTTACGAGCAGTACTTC. Protein product: CASSLNGDTYEQYF. The rearrangement joins TRBV5-1 to TRBJ2-7; TRBD1 might be the D (6 bases). Germline V gene data show CDR1 as SGHRS and CDR2 as YFSETQ. This CDR3 is 14 amino acids long. The V end was cut by 1 base, the J end by 4 bases, with 12 bases between.

For this clone: Relative to the germline gene, one junction end is altered; a read error may explain this. The sample carries other DNA sequences with the same CDR3. V gene TRBV7-6 combines with J gene TRBJ2-4; D may be TRBD1 (6 bases). The CDR3 has 18 residues. CDR1 and CDR2 from the germline V gene are SGHVS and FNYEAQ. CDR3 nucleotide sequence: TGTGCCAGCAGCGTGGGAATCAACCCTATGGGGGCCAGAAACATTCAGTACTTC. Its protein product is CASSVGINPMGARNIQYF.

This clone appeared a few times. The chain links TRBV14 to TRBJ2-3; possible D gene TRBD2, 5 bases. Trimming removed 5 bases from V and 1 base from J, with 10 bases in between. The CDR3 covers 14 residues. Germline CDR1 SGHDN, CDR2 FVKESK. CDR3 sequence reads: CASSFRGGTDTQYF. The CDR3 DNA follows: TGTGCCAGCAGCTTCCGGGGTGGCACAGATACGCAGTATTTT. Variable domain in full (rest from reference TRBV14 and TRBJ2-3): EAGVTQFPSHSVIEKGQTVTLRCDPISGHDNLYWYRRVMGKEIKFLLHFVKESKQDESGMPNNRFLAERTGGTYSTLKVQPAELEDSGVYFCASSFRGGTDTQYFGPGTRLTVL.